The clone carrying this T cell receptor (beta chain) was seen repeatedly, ten times or more. Germline V gene sequence: CDR1 DFQATT, CDR2 SNEGSKA (reference sequence). With 1 base clipped from V and 4 bases from J, the junction kept 3 bases outside the gene matches. The CDR3 extends over 15 amino acids. TCRdb reprocessed the 5' RACE reads with MiXCR, giving one entry per CDR3 protein. The table records 690,000 or so distinct CDR3 sequences, 8.5% to 9% of them present only once. This record belongs to a study of identical twins. These same records also appear under a second study, on yellow fever vaccine responses in identical twins.

The sequenced sample consisted of PBMCs. V is TRBV20-1 and J is TRBJ2-2, with 10 bases aligning to TRBD2. This TCR was recovered from a woman younger than 30 in good health. CDR3 sequence (DNA): TGCAGTGCTAGAGCCGGACTAGCGGTCACCGGGGAGCTGTTTTTT. This encodes CSARAGLAVTGELFF.